These 4 T cell receptor beta chains were sequenced from one sample in a study of blood T cell repertoires in COVID-19. Profiling relied on immunoSEQ multiplex PCR, and the TCRdb table lists in-frame clones only, not all of them. The table has about 83,000 clones, about 92% seen once; the top ten hold 15% to 20%. The specimen sequenced was peripheral blood. Source of these receptors: an elderly woman with active or convalescent COVID-19.

V usage is TRBV15 and J usage is TRBJ1-5, with TRBD1 as a possible D gene (6 bases). The V gene lost 1 base and the J gene lost 0 bases, with 10 bases spanning the gap. Germline lookup yields CDR1 LNHNV and CDR2 YYDKDF (reference sequence). The CDR3 length is 16 residues. The chain's CDR3 is CATSRVGGDSNQPQHF. The CDR3 bases are TGTGCCACCAGCAGAGTAGGGGGGGATAGCAATCAGCCCCAGCATTTT.

This chain joins TRBV27 and TRBJ2-7; 8 bases agree with TRBD1. The V and J ends lost 2 bases and 2 bases, in that order; junction bases with no gene match: 8. Germline CDR1 MNHEY, CDR2 SMNVEV (reference sequence). There are 16 residues in the CDR3. DNA of the CDR3: TGTGCCAGCAGTTTAGTCGGGACAGGAAGAACCTACGAGCAGTACTTC. The encoded protein is CASSLVGTGRTYEQYF.

The chain uses TRBV6-5 and TRBJ1-6; 8 bases fit TRBD1. Trimming at V came to 2 bases and at J to 10 bases, leaving 10 bases not matched to a gene. The germline CDR1 and CDR2 sequences are MNHEY and SVGAGI. CDR3 length: 16 amino acids. The CDR3 here is CASSYDTGGLGSPLHF. The CDR3 DNA sequence: TGTGCCAGCAGTTACGACACAGGGGGTTTAGGGTCACCCCTCCACTTT.

This chain's CDR3 is CASSFLGQGSYEQYF. The CDR3 DNA reads TGTGCCAGCAGTTTCCTCGGACAGGGCTCCTACGAGCAGTACTTC. The chain recombines TRBV27 with TRBJ2-7; TRBD1 matches at 8 bases. Germline CDR1 and CDR2: MNHEY and SMNVEV (reference sequence). The CDR3 is 15 residues long. The V gene end was trimmed by 3 bases and the J gene end by 0 bases; junction bases not matched to a gene: 4.